This entry lists 22 T cell receptor beta chains sequenced from one sample in a study of T-cell memory formation after mild COVID-19. TCRdb itself ran the 5' RACE reads through MiXCR, one entry per CDR3 protein. The sample holds about 270,000 distinct CDR3 sequences, about a sixth seen once. Material for sequencing was PBMCs or a T cell subset sorted from them (not recorded which). The source is a young man who had mild COVID-19 (a few samples of this study predate the infection). Cell type and time point are not known.

A note on this clonotype: The junction and the germline gene differ at one end; a read error may be behind it. The V gene is TRBV28, the J gene TRBJ2-5; D is possibly TRBD1 or TRBD2 (5 bases each). The germline V gene has CDR1 MDHEN and CDR2 SYDVKM. The CDR3 sequence is 13 residues long. CDR3 loop: CASSSGLGETRYF. The DNA of the CDR3 is TGTGCCAGCAGTTCAGGGCTTGGGGAGACCCGGTACTTC.

This clonotype was seen at least ten times. This chain connects TRBV14 to TRBJ2-5; D call uncertain. CDR1 and CDR2 from the germline V gene are SGHDN and FVKESK. V shed 0 bases and J shed 5 bases, with 7 bases lying between them. The CDR3 consists of 13 residues. CDR3 protein: CASSQEIRETQYF. Written as DNA, the CDR3 is TGTGCCAGCAGCCAAGAAATCAGGGAGACCCAGTACTTC.

This clonotype came up many times. The rearrangement links TRBV6-5 to TRBJ2-5, with D maybe TRBD1 (5 bases). The V end was cut by 0 bases, the J end by 3 bases, with 14 bases between. The CDR3 consists of 16 residues. Per germline, CDR1 MNHEY and CDR2 SVGAGI. CDR3 in DNA: TGTGCCAGCAGTTACTCTAGTATGAAAGGGGAAGAGACCCAGTACTTC. It codes for CASSYSSMKGEETQYF.

The sample holds a few counts of this clonotype. V gene TRBV4-1 combines with J gene TRBJ1-2, with 9 bases matching TRBD1. This CDR3 has 17 residues. The germline CDR1 and CDR2 sequences are MGHRA and YSYEKL. J lost 13 bases, V lost 1 base, and 19 bases had no gene match. The DNA of the CDR3 is TGCGCCAGCAGCCAAGTAACCCGGGACAGGGTTTGGTCCGGGCCCACCTTC. Amino acid sequence: CASSQVTRDRVWSGPTF.

The chain combines TRBV12-3 or TRBV12-4 with TRBJ2-2; TRBD1 aligns across 8 bases. The trim removed 6 bases at V and 3 bases at J, leaving 6 bases unmatched. CDR3 length: 15 residues. CDR3 nucleotides: TGTGCCAGCAGATCGACAGGGGAACACACCGGGGAGCTGTTTTTT. Amino acids: CASRSTGEHTGELFF.

Only a few counts were recorded for this clonotype. The V and J genes are TRBV12-3 or TRBV12-4 and TRBJ1-2; D gene ambiguous. The CDR3 has 14 amino acids. V lost 1 base and J lost 4, with 10 bases in between. The CDR3 here is CASSLEAGGYGYTF. The CDR3 DNA reads as TGTGCCAGCAGTTTAGAGGCAGGCGGCTATGGCTACACCTTC.

The rearrangement links TRBV11-2 to TRBJ2-3; possibly TRBD2 for D (6 bases). The V end was cut by 6 bases, the J end by 0 bases, with 16 bases between. The CDR3 contains 16 residues. The germline CDR1 and CDR2 sequences are SGHAT and FQNNGV. CDR3 sequence: CASSSPGGTSTDTQYF. The CDR3 DNA reads TGTGCCAGCAGTTCCCCTGGGGGGACTAGCACAGATACGCAGTATTTT.

This clonotype was observed a few times. This sequence joins TRBV14 and TRBJ2-1, with D possibly TRBD2 on 6 matching bases. V lost 5 bases, J lost 1 base, and 12 bases lay in between. There are 15 residues in the CDR3. Looked up from germline, CDR1 is SGHDN and CDR2 is FVKESK. The CDR3 DNA reads as TGTGCCAGCAGCAGACTAGTCGGTTCCTACAATGAGCAGTTCTTC. Its protein is CASSRLVGSYNEQFF.

This clonotype was counted a few times. The rearrangement joins TRBV12-3 or TRBV12-4 to TRBJ1-2; tentative D call: TRBD1 (6 bases). The CDR3 has 13 amino acids. The V gene lost 1 base and the J gene lost 8 bases, with 11 bases spanning the gap. CDR3 region: CASSLDTGYGYTF. As DNA, the CDR3 is TGTGCCAGCAGTTTAGATACAGGGTACGGCTACACCTTC.

Only a few counts were recorded for this clonotype. The V and J genes are TRBV18 and TRBJ2-7, with D tentatively TRBD1 (6 bases). This CDR3 contains 16 residues. CDR1 KGHSH and CDR2 LQKENI come from the germline V gene. The V end lost 3 bases, the J end lost 2 bases, and 17 bases lay between the germline ends. CDR3 nucleotide sequence: TGTGCCAGCTCACCGGGTCGAACAGGGTGGACCTACGAGCAGTACTTC. Translation gives CASSPGRTGWTYEQYF.

This clonotype was recorded a few times. V is TRBV11-2 and J is TRBJ2-3; D call uncertain. The CDR3 totals 14 residues. Deletions cut 1 base from V and 2 bases from J, with 7 bases between. CDR1 SGHAT and CDR2 FQNNGV come from the germline V gene. CDR3 sequence: CASSLGVNTDTQYF. The CDR3 DNA reads TGTGCCAGCAGCTTAGGCGTTAACACAGATACGCAGTATTTT.

This clonotype turned up a few times. DNA of the CDR3: TGCAGCGTTGAAACCACCCCGGGGTTAAGGACTGAAGCTTTCTTT. Its protein product is CSVETTPGLRTEAFF. V and J are TRBV29-1 and TRBJ1-1; D is ambiguous. Trimming stripped 2 bases from V and 5 bases from J, with 18 bases between. This CDR3 spans 15 amino acids. Germline CDR1 is SQVTM and CDR2 is ANQGSEA.

This clonotype was counted between two and nine times. This chain joins TRBV5-1 and TRBJ2-3, with a weak D call TRBD2 (6 bases). The V end lost 3 bases, the J end lost 1 base, and 12 bases lay between the germline ends. CDR1 is SGHRS, CDR2 YFSETQ, per germline. This CDR3 comprises 15 residues. As DNA, the CDR3 is TGCGCCAGCAGCTACCGGGACTCCCGCACAGATACGCAGTATTTT. The encoded protein is CASSYRDSRTDTQYF.

In its sample, this clonotype was seen many times. This chain links TRBV20-1 with TRBJ2-3, with TRBD1 matching 7 bases. Germline-derived CDR1 and CDR2 are DFQATT and SNEGSKA (reference sequence). Losses at the gene ends were 5 bases for V and 4 bases for J; bases not matched to a gene: 15. CDR3 length equals 16 residues. CDR3 bases: TGCAGTGCTCCTCACAGGGGCGGTGTTTCCGCAGATACGCAGTATTTT. This codes for CSAPHRGGVSADTQYF.

The J gene is TRBJ1-5, the V gene TRBV20-1; D gene uncertain. The V and J ends lost 5 bases and 3 bases respectively, with 11 bases between them. Germline CDR1 is DFQATT and CDR2 is SNEGSKA (reference sequence). This CDR3 region has 13 residues. The CDR3 DNA is TGCAGTGCTGTAGCCAGCCTCAATCAGCCCCAGCATTTT. Amino acid sequence: CSAVASLNQPQHF.

In this sample, this clonotype turned up a few times. This sequence joins TRBV7-3 and TRBJ2-2; D perhaps matches TRBD1 (6 bases). Germline V lookup: CDR1 SGHTA, CDR2 FQGTGA. With 6 bases removed from V and 1 base from J, the gap between germline ends came to 9 bases. The CDR3 covers 14 residues. CDR3 sequence: CASRPDRNTGELFF. CDR3 nucleotide sequence: TGTGCCAGCAGACCGGACAGGAACACCGGGGAGCTGTTTTTT.

The sample holds a few counts of this clonotype. The gene calls are TRBV18 and TRBJ2-5, with D tentatively TRBD1 (5 bases). Trimming took off 3 bases at V and 3 bases at J, with 8 bases between the two ends. Per germline, CDR1 KGHSH and CDR2 LQKENI. The CDR3 spans 13 residues. CDR3 region: CASSPSDKETQYF. For the CDR3, the DNA is TGTGCCAGCTCACCGTCGGACAAAGAGACCCAGTACTTC.

This rearrangement joins TRBV29-1 to TRBJ1-2, with 7 bases that match TRBD1. Germline lookup yields CDR1 SQVTM and CDR2 ANQGSEA. The CDR3 has 12 amino acids. Trimming removed 5 bases from V and 4 bases from J; junction bases left unmatched: 4. The CDR3 reads CSVYRGPYGYTF. The CDR3 DNA follows: TGCAGCGTTTACAGGGGCCCCTATGGCTACACCTTC.

The chain links TRBV7-2 to TRBJ1-5; perhaps TRBD1 as D (6 bases). The CDR3 is made up of 15 amino acids. The germline gives CDR1 SGHTA, CDR2 FQGNSA. V was shortened by 4 bases and J by 4 bases, with 14 bases between the two germline ends. Here the CDR3 reads CASSSRGGQNQPQHF. In nucleotides, the CDR3 is TGTGCCAGCAGCTCCCGAGGGGGGCAAAATCAGCCCCAGCATTTT.

This clonotype occurred a few times. The V and J genes are TRBV5-4 and TRBJ1-6; D uncertain. This CDR3 is 14 amino acids long. The V end was cut by 3 bases, the J end by 10 bases, with 14 bases between. Per germline, CDR1 SGHNT and CDR2 YYREEE (reference sequence). CDR3 DNA sequence: TGTGCCAGCAGCTCCCAAGATTTAGGCTCACCCCTCCACTTT. Translated: CASSSQDLGSPLHF.

This chain links TRBV20-1 with TRBJ1-1; D is unclear. Germline-derived CDR1 and CDR2 are DFQATT and SNEGSKA (reference sequence). This CDR3 is 11 amino acids long. V lost 0 bases and J lost 11, with 10 bases in between. The DNA of the CDR3 is TGCAGTGCTAGAGAAACAATTGGGGCTTTCTTT. Residues: CSARETIGAFF.

V gene TRBV7-9 combines with J gene TRBJ2-5, with 15 bases identical to TRBD2. The CDR3 covers 19 residues. Germline V CDR1 and CDR2: SEHNR, FQNEAQ (reference sequence). The ends lost 4 bases at V and 5 bases at J; junction bases unmatched: 14. CDR3 nucleotides: TGTGCCAGCAGCTCATCCTTCCCGGGACTAGCGGGGGGTAGGGAGACCCAGTACTTC. Translated: CASSSSFPGLAGGRETQYF.